One sample yielded the 27 T cell receptor beta chains listed below, sequenced in a study of blood T cell repertoires in COVID-19. Clones were sequenced by immunoSEQ multiplex PCR, and TCRdb holds only the in-frame ones, with some missing. Among 52,000 or so clones, around 90% were seen once, and the ten largest hold about 27%. Sequencing was carried out using peripheral blood. The receptors were gathered from a human donor in a cohort sampled during active COVID-19.

The genes are TRBV9 and TRBJ1-3; 7 nucleotides align to TRBD1. Germline lookup yields CDR1 SGDLS and CDR2 YYNGEE. CDR3 length: 13 amino acids. V dropped 5 bases and J dropped 4; count of bases not matched to a gene: 3. The CDR3: CASRQGLGNTIYF. CDR3 coding DNA: TGTGCCAGCAGACAGGGGCTCGGAAACACCATATATTTT.

J is TRBJ1-5 and V is TRBV2; D is possibly TRBD1 (6 bases). V was pared by 10 bases and J by 7 bases, with 20 bases between. This CDR3 has 14 amino acids. Germline CDR1 reads SNHLY; CDR2 reads FYNNEI. The DNA for the CDR3 is TGTGCCACCCAGGGGTTAGGAATAAAGCAGCCCCAGCATTTT. Translation gives CATQGLGIKQPQHF.

Of note for this clone: At one end, the junction sequence differs from germline, possibly due to a read error. This sequence joins TRBV6-2 or TRBV6-3 and TRBJ1-2; maybe TRBD1 (5 bases). CDR3 length equals 15 residues. Germline V gives CDR1 MNHEY, CDR2 SVGEGT. The CDR3 spells CASSYKGSANYGYTF. DNA for the CDR3: TGTGCCAGCAGTTACAAGGGGTCAGCTAACTATGGCTACACCTTT.

This chain links TRBV7-2 with TRBJ2-2; tentative D call: TRBD1 (6 bases). Looked up from germline, CDR1 is SGHTA and CDR2 is FQGNSA. This CDR3 region has 17 residues. V lost 1 base to trimming and J lost 7 bases, with 19 bases between them. CDR3 DNA sequence: TGTGCCAGCAGCTTAGGGACAGCCCGTCGGTTGGGCGGGGAGCTGTTTTTT. It translates to CASSLGTARRLGGELFF.

This chain links TRBV7-2 with TRBJ2-2; the D gene is possibly TRBD1 (6 bases). The CDR3 is made up of 14 amino acids. Germline CDR1 SGHTA, CDR2 FQGNSA. Trimming stripped 3 bases from V and 2 bases from J, with 7 bases between. In DNA form, the CDR3 reads TGTGCCAGCAGCTTGGACAGTAACACCGGGGAGCTGTTTTTT. This translates into CASSLDSNTGELFF.

The gene calls are TRBV12-3 or TRBV12-4 and TRBJ2-1, with D possibly matching TRBD2 (6 bases). The ends were cut back, 7 bases at V and 6 bases at J, with 13 bases in the middle. This CDR3 region has 13 residues. The CDR3 nucleotides read TGTGCCAGCAATCGGGAGCAAGGCAATGAGCAGTTCTTC. It codes for CASNREQGNEQFF.

The V and J genes are TRBV28 and TRBJ2-5; 14 bases agree with TRBD2. Germline V lookup: CDR1 MDHEN, CDR2 SYDVKM. The CDR3 extends over 13 amino acids. V shed 10 bases and J 7 bases; nucleotides not matched to a gene: 5. CDR3 sequence: CATGLAGVGTQYF. The DNA for the CDR3 is TGTGCCACGGGACTAGCGGGGGTGGGGACCCAGTACTTC.

Worth noting for this clone: Other DNA sequences of this sample code for an identical CDR3. V is TRBV7-2 and J is TRBJ1-1; D might be TRBD1 (6 bases). The germline V gene has CDR1 SGHTA and CDR2 FQGNSA. The ends were cut back, 1 base at V and 5 bases at J, with 11 bases in the middle. The CDR3 is 14 amino acids. CDR3 protein: CASSLEGGRTEAFF. DNA of the CDR3: TGTGCCAGCAGCTTAGAGGGGGGGAGAACTGAAGCTTTCTTT.

The J gene is TRBJ2-7, the V gene TRBV11-3; TRBD2 might be the D (5 bases). The CDR3 has 12 residues. Trimming shortened V by 5 bases and J by 3 bases, and 8 bases separated the two germline ends. Germline CDR1 SGHNT, CDR2 YENEEA. CDR3 residues: CASSQAGYEQYV. The CDR3 coding sequence is TGTGCCAGCAGCCAGGCGGGCTACGAGCAGTACGTC.

The gene calls are TRBV24-1 and TRBJ2-5, with TRBD2 as a possible D gene (5 bases). CDR1 and CDR2 (germline): KGHDR, SFDVKD. The CDR3 has 13 amino acids. The ends were cut back, 9 bases at V and 5 bases at J, with 15 bases in the middle. The CDR3 nucleotides are TGTGCCACCCGGGCCCCGGGGAGTGAGACCCAGTACTTC. Translated, it gives CATRAPGSETQYF.

The chain has TRBV30 and TRBJ1-5, with 8 bases that match TRBD1. The CDR3 loop spans 12 amino acids. The germline gives CDR1 GTSNPN, CDR2 SVGIG (reference sequence). With V trimmed by 5 bases and J by 4 bases, 1 base remained unmatched. The CDR3 DNA reads as TGTGCCTGGGGACAGGGAAATCAGCCCCAGCATTTT. Encoded protein: CAWGQGNQPQHF.

J is TRBJ1-2 and V is TRBV9; 7 positions match TRBD1. The germline CDR1 and CDR2 sequences are SGDLS and YYNGEE. V lost 0 bases and J lost 5; bases outside the gene matches: 7. The CDR3 loop spans 15 amino acids. The chain's CDR3 is CASSVGAGGRYGYTF. CDR3 DNA: TGTGCCAGCAGCGTAGGGGCAGGGGGTAGATATGGCTACACCTTC.

The chain links TRBV11-2 to TRBJ1-2, with 7 bases that match TRBD1. With V trimmed by 3 bases and J by 7 bases, 5 bases remained unmatched. This CDR3 has 13 amino acids. Germline V CDR1 and CDR2: SGHAT, FQNNGV. Written as DNA, the CDR3 is TGTGCCAGCAGCTTCGACAGGGAAATTGGCTACACCTTC. Its protein product is CASSFDREIGYTF.

This sequence joins TRBV3-1 (or the pseudogene TRBV3-2) and TRBJ1-1, with D perhaps matching TRBD1 (5 bases). Germline loops: CDR1 LGHDT, CDR2 YNNKEL (reference sequence). The CDR3 runs 15 residues. The germline V and J ends were trimmed by 3 bases and 1 base, with 12 bases remaining between them. DNA of the CDR3: TGTGCCAGCAGCCAGGGCCCAGGGCGGAACACTGAAGCTTTCTTT. It yields the protein CASSQGPGRNTEAFF.

V and J are TRBV4-1 and TRBJ2-2; D gene unclear. Trimming cost V 2 bases and J 5 bases, with 6 bases left between them. The CDR3 consists of 13 residues. The germline CDR1 and CDR2 sequences are MGHRA and YSYEKL. The DNA for the CDR3 is TGCGCCAGCAGCCAATCGCGGACCGGGGAGCTGTTTTTT. It encodes CASSQSRTGELFF.

This chain joins TRBV18 and TRBJ1-2; the match to TRBD1 covers 8 bases. The CDR3 extends over 15 amino acids. V trimming: 1 base; J trimming: 8 bases; junction bases outside the gene matches: 9. Germline values: CDR1 KGHSH, CDR2 LQKENI. CDR3: CASSPRMGTGEGYTF. The CDR3 nucleotides are TGTGCCAGCTCACCACGGATGGGGACAGGAGAAGGCTACACCTTC.

The gene calls are TRBV2 and TRBJ2-2; the match to TRBD1 covers 7 bases. V lost 7 bases to trimming and J lost 3 bases; unmatched junction nucleotides: 8. Germline loops: CDR1 SNHLY, CDR2 FYNNEI. The CDR3 has 15 amino acids. The CDR3 reads CASITDRLDTGELFF. For the CDR3, the DNA is TGTGCCAGCATCACGGACAGGTTAGACACCGGGGAGCTGTTTTTT.

This sequence joins TRBV27 and TRBJ2-1, with TRBD2 matching 7 bases. The CDR3 runs 13 residues. The J segment lost 3 bases and the V segment lost 10 bases, leaving 6 bases of the junction unmatched. Germline V lookup: CDR1 MNHEY, CDR2 SMNVEV (reference sequence). The CDR3 loop reads CATSGNGYNEQFF. CDR3 bases: TGTGCCACCAGCGGGAATGGCTACAATGAGCAGTTCTTC.

The chain recombines TRBV5-1 with TRBJ1-3, with a tentative D call TRBD1 (6 bases). In germline, CDR1 is SGHRS, CDR2 YFSETQ. V gave up 4 bases and J gave up 11 bases, with 16 bases separating them. The CDR3 sequence is 13 residues long. In DNA form, the CDR3 reads TGCGCCAGCAGCCCACAGGGTACTTGGCCCATATATTTT. Amino acids: CASSPQGTWPIYF.

The CDR3 loop is CASSFGTGGEDGYTF. The CDR3 DNA reads TGCGCCAGCAGCTTTGGGACAGGGGGCGAGGATGGCTACACCTTC. The chain employs TRBV5-1 and TRBJ1-2, with TRBD1 identical over 12 bases. The CDR3 extends over 15 amino acids. The V segment lost 2 bases and the J segment 6 bases; nucleotides outside the gene matches: 5. Germline lookup yields CDR1 SGHRS and CDR2 YFSETQ.

The chain couples TRBV7-2 to TRBJ2-3; D gene unclear. Germline V CDR1 and CDR2: SGHTA, FQGNSA. The CDR3 spans 14 residues. V was trimmed by 1 base and J by 0 bases, leaving 5 bases between them. CDR3 DNA sequence: TGTGCCAGCAGCTTAGATAGAAGCACAGATACGCAGTATTTT. Translation gives CASSLDRSTDTQYF.

This chain links TRBV14 with TRBJ2-5; 9 nucleotides align to TRBD1. J gave up 4 bases and V 3 bases, and 9 bases lay outside the gene matches. The CDR3 length is 16 residues. Looked up from germline, CDR1 is SGHDN and CDR2 is FVKESK. DNA for the CDR3: TGTGCCAGCAGCCAGTTCCGGGACAGGGAGGGAGAGACCCAGTACTTC. This sequence encodes CASSQFRDREGETQYF.

This sequence joins TRBV20-1 and TRBJ1-5; maybe TRBD1 (5 bases). This CDR3 has 13 amino acids. V dropped 3 bases and J dropped 6 bases, with 12 bases sitting between them. Germline CDR1 is DFQATT and CDR2 is SNEGSKA (reference sequence). CDR3 nucleotides: TGCAGTGCTAGTAGCAGGGTGAGTCAGCCCCAGCATTTT. Protein product: CSASSRVSQPQHF.

The chain uses TRBV6-2 or TRBV6-3 and TRBJ1-4; D may be TRBD1 (6 bases). The ends were cut back, 2 bases at V and 5 bases at J, with 9 bases in the middle. Germline assignment: CDR1 MNHEY and CDR2 SVGEGT. CDR3 length: 14 residues. The CDR3 reads CASSYGQMNEKLFF. CDR3 nucleotides: TGTGCCAGCAGTTACGGACAGATGAATGAAAAACTGTTTTTT.

This clone appeared once. The V call is TRBV28, the J call TRBJ2-3, with 16 bases identical to TRBD2. Germline CDR1 is MDHEN and CDR2 is SYDVKM. CDR3 size: 18 residues. Trimming at V came to 10 bases and at J to 2 bases, leaving 12 bases not matched to a gene. The CDR3: CATGPGLAGGRNTDTQYF. In DNA, the CDR3 is TGTGCCACAGGACCGGGACTAGCGGGGGGGCGGAACACAGATACGCAGTATTTT.

The chain employs TRBV19 and TRBJ2-7, with D perhaps TRBD2 (5 bases). The germline gives CDR1 LNHDA, CDR2 SQIVND (reference sequence). The germline V and J ends were trimmed by 7 bases and 7 bases, with 14 bases remaining between them. The CDR3 covers 12 residues. The CDR3 DNA reads as TGTGCCAGTACTGGACGATCGGGGGAGCAGTACTTC. Protein product: CASTGRSGEQYF.

The chain couples TRBV11-3 to TRBJ2-2; 10 positions agree with TRBD2. CDR1 is SGHNT, CDR2 YENEEA, per germline. The CDR3 is 15 amino acids. Germline trimming cut 4 bases from V and 5 bases from J; bases unmatched to any gene: 4. CDR3 region: CASSSSSGGTGELFF. DNA for the CDR3: TGTGCCAGCAGCTCCTCTAGCGGGGGAACCGGGGAGCTGTTTTTT.